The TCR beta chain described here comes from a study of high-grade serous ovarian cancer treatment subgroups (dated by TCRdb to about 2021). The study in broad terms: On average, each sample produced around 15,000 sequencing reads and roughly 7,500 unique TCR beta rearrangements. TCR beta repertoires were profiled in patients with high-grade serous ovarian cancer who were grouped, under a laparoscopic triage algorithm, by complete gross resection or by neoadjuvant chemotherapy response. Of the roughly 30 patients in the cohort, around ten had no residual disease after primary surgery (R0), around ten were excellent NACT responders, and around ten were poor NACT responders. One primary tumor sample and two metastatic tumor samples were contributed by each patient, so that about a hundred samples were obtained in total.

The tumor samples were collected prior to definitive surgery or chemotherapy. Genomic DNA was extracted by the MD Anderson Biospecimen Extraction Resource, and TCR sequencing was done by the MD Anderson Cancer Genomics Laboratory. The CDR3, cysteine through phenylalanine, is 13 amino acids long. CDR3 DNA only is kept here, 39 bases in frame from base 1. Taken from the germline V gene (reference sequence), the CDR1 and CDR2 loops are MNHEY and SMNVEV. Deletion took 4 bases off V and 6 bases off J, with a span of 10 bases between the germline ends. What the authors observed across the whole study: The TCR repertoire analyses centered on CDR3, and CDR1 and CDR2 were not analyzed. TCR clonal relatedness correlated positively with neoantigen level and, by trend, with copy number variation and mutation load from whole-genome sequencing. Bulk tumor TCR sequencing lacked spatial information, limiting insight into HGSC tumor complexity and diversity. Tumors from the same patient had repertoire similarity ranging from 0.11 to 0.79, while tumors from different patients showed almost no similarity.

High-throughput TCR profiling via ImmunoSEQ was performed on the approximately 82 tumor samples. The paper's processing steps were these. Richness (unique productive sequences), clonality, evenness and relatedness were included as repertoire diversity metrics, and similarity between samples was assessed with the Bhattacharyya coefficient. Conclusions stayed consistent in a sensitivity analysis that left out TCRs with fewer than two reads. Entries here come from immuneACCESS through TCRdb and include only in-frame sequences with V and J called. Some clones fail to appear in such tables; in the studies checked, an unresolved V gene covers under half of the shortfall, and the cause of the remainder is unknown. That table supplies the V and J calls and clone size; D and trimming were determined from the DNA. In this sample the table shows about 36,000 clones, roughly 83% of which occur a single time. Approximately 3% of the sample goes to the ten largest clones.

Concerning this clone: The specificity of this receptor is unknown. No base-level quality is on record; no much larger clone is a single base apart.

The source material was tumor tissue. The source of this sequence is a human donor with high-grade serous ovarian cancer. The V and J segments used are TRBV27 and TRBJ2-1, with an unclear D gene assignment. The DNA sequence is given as TGTGCCAGCAGTTCAGCGACGGGCAATGAGCAGTTCTTC. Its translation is CASSSATGNEQFF.